This T cell receptor beta chain was documented in a study of T cell repertoires in cytomegalovirus infection. This clonotype was detected only a few times. The antigen is undetermined. Study outcomes and limitations: Public TCR beta family frequency separated CMV-and-HLA carriers, including in an independent cohort.

TCRdb fed the reads into MiXCR, producing one record per CDR3 protein. The sample shows roughly 280,000 distinct CDR3 sequences, approximately 15% of them seen only once. The clonotype originates from a human donor in good health (CMV status not recorded). Some clones in this sample may be carry-over from other donors' samples. Sequencing was carried out using PBMCs.

CDR3 protein: CASRGGVANTGELFF. CDR3 sequence (DNA): TGTGCCAGTCGAGGTGGGGTTGCGAACACCGGGGAGCTGTTTTTT. J is TRBJ2-2 and V is TRBV19; D remains unclear. V lost 8 bases, J lost 0 bases, and 13 bases lay in between. The germline CDR1 and CDR2 sequences are LNHDA and SQIVND (reference sequence). This CDR3 has 15 residues.